This entry is about one T cell receptor beta chain. CDR3 length: 15 amino acids. The V gene end was trimmed by 1 base and the J gene end by 4 bases; junction bases not matched to a gene: 4. Germline V gene lookup returns CDR1 MGHRA and CDR2 YSYEKL. This sample was taken from a study of blood T cell repertoires in COVID-19. The table came from immunoSEQ multiplex PCR; TCRdb's copy has only in-frame clones and leaves some out. The sample holds approximately 200,000 clones, 80% to 90% seen once. The chain recombines TRBV4-1 with TRBJ2-7, with TRBD2 matching 10 bases. The specimen sequenced was peripheral blood. This sequence was found in a woman older than 75 with COVID-19, enrolled during active disease. The CDR3 here is CASSQVLAGPYEQYF. DNA of the CDR3: TGCGCCAGCAGCCAAGTACTAGCGGGACCATACGAGCAGTACTTC.